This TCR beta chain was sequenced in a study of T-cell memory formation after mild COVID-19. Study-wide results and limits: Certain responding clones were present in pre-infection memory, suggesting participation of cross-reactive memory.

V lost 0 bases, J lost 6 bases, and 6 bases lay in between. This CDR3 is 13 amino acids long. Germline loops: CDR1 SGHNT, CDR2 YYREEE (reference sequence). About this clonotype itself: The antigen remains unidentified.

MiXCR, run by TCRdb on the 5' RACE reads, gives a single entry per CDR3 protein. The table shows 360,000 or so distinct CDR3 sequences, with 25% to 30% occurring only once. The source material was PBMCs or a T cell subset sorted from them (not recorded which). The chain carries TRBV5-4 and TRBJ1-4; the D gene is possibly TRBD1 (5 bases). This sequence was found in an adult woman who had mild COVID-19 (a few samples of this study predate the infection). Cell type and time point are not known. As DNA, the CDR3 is TGTGCCAGCAGCTTGGGGGGGGATGAAAAACTGTTTTTT. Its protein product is CASSLGGDEKLFF.